This is a list of T cell receptor beta chains from one sample in a study of blood T cell repertoires in COVID-19. Sequenced by immunoSEQ multiplex PCR; TCRdb stores in-frame clones only, minus some. The profile covers 20,000 to 30,000 clones, with roughly 89% appearing a single time and 19% taken by the ten largest. Material: peripheral blood. Receptor source: a human donor in a cohort sampled during active COVID-19. CDR3s leave out the opening cysteine and the closing phenylalanine or tryptophan. The size of a clone is reported for some rows only, either as once, few or many, or as a class for expanded clones.

V gene: TRBV27
clone size: medium-sized
J gene: TRBJ1-3
CDR3 protein: ATPAGLPELGGNTIY

V gene: TRBV7-2
clone size: .
J gene: TRBJ2-1
CDR3 protein: ASSSTTSRYYNEQF

V gene: TRBV5-6
clone size: .
J gene: TRBJ1-1
CDR3 protein: ASSPVPVLSTEAF

V gene: TRBV12-3/TRBV12-4
clone size: .
J gene: TRBJ1-6
CDR3 protein: ASSPIGNSPLH

V gene: TRBV3-1/TRBV3-2
clone size: few
J gene: TRBJ2-7
CDR3 protein: ASSRLSRLEQY

V gene: TRBV10-1
clone size: .
J gene: TRBJ2-5
CDR3 protein: ASSDSGIGTQY

V gene: TRBV19
clone size: .
J gene: TRBJ2-3
CDR3 protein: ASSIQRFTDTQY

V gene: TRBV4-3
clone size: medium-sized
J gene: TRBJ2-3
CDR3 protein: ASSQGDSHTDTQY

V gene: TRBV4-1
clone size: .
J gene: TRBJ1-1
CDR3 protein: ASSQDETGALNTEAF

V gene: TRBV5-1
clone size: few
J gene: TRBJ2-3
CDR3 protein: ASSWTGTSSDTQY

V gene: TRBV28
clone size: .
J gene: TRBJ2-1
CDR3 protein: ASSLPSEKQF

V gene: TRBV9
clone size: .
J gene: TRBJ2-5
CDR3 protein: ASSPAAGAGETQY

V gene: TRBV2
clone size: .
J gene: TRBJ2-7
CDR3 protein: ASSDGGLAGSSYEQY

V gene: TRBV2
clone size: once
J gene: TRBJ1-1
CDR3 protein: ASSVGTETEAF

V gene: TRBV20-1
clone size: .
J gene: TRBJ2-7
CDR3 protein: SASRKESGGPRYEQY

V gene: TRBV6-5
clone size: .
J gene: TRBJ2-2
CDR3 protein: ASTQGQSGELF

V gene: TRBV18
clone size: .
J gene: TRBJ2-1
CDR3 protein: ASSPTGVSKQEQF

V gene: TRBV11-2
clone size: .
J gene: TRBJ2-5
CDR3 protein: ASSQLLREKETQY

V gene: TRBV20-1
clone size: .
J gene: TRBJ2-3
CDR3 protein: SPGGDTQY

V gene: TRBV30
clone size: .
J gene: TRBJ2-7
CDR3 protein: AWSLQGLGEQY

V gene: TRBV4-2
clone size: .
J gene: TRBJ2-7
CDR3 protein: ASTRGTRRYEQY

V gene: TRBV2
clone size: .
J gene: TRBJ1-6
CDR3 protein: ASSIQGGSYNSPLH

V gene: TRBV19
clone size: .
J gene: TRBJ2-3
CDR3 protein: ASSKSGTSGGPSTDTQY

V gene: TRBV7-2
clone size: .
J gene: TRBJ2-1
CDR3 protein: ASSSRDPSSYNEQF

V gene: TRBV10-3
clone size: .
J gene: TRBJ2-5
CDR3 protein: AISELGQIETQY

V gene: TRBV7-3
clone size: .
J gene: TRBJ2-5
CDR3 protein: ASSLISGETQY

V gene: TRBV6-5
clone size: .
J gene: TRBJ1-3
CDR3 protein: ASRESGQGYTIY

V gene: TRBV6-5
clone size: .
J gene: TRBJ1-1
CDR3 protein: ASSSLQGSTEAF

V gene: TRBV11-2
clone size: once
J gene: TRBJ2-3
CDR3 protein: ASSRGLAETQY

V gene: TRBV5-1
clone size: .
J gene: TRBJ2-7
CDR3 protein: ASSLEGRGLYEQY

V gene: TRBV11-2
clone size: .
J gene: TRBJ1-3
CDR3 protein: ASSLGAGNTIY

V gene: TRBV9
clone size: .
J gene: TRBJ2-3
CDR3 protein: ASSEYLGHSTDTQY

V gene: TRBV5-1
clone size: .
J gene: TRBJ1-6
CDR3 protein: ASSLGTVEASPLH

V gene: TRBV7-2
clone size: .
J gene: TRBJ1-4
CDR3 protein: ASSQRQGNEKLF

V gene: TRBV5-8
clone size: .
J gene: TRBJ2-5
CDR3 protein: ASSPLLSQETQY

V gene: TRBV11-3
clone size: .
J gene: TRBJ2-4
CDR3 protein: ASSLGLAGPKNIQY

V gene: TRBV5-4
clone size: .
J gene: TRBJ2-5
CDR3 protein: ASSPRGPQETQY

V gene: TRBV9
clone size: .
J gene: TRBJ2-3
CDR3 protein: ASSVASGVLDTQY

V gene: TRBV18
clone size: .
J gene: TRBJ2-7
CDR3 protein: ASSPAGPTYEQY

V gene: TRBV5-6
clone size: .
J gene: TRBJ2-5
CDR3 protein: ASSSRGGETQY

V gene: TRBV5-1
clone size: few
J gene: TRBJ2-7
CDR3 protein: ASSLTGGEYEQY